This entry features one T cell receptor (beta chain) sequence. Its antigen is unidentified. This sample was included in a study of shared clonotypes between healthy human individuals. Each replicate PCR on the sorted subsets used roughly 210 ng DNA (around 31,000 T cell genomes). Profiling relied on immunoSEQ multiplex PCR, and the TCRdb table lists in-frame clones only, not all of them. The table lists 1.6 million or so clones, roughly 95% of them singletons. CD4+ cells underwent separation, giving CD45RA+ naive and CD45RA-negative memory subsets. Whole-study findings and limits: Non-shared clonotypes had lower generation probabilities than clonotypes shared by all four sorted-subset donors. Clonotype sharing among donors, it was expected, would be affected by sequencing depth.

Germline V gene sequence: CDR1 MNHNS, CDR2 SASEGT. The CDR3 has 14 amino acids. V lost 2 bases to trimming and J lost 1 base, with 8 bases between them. The genes are TRBV6-1 and TRBJ1-1; D remains unclear. The TCR sequence derives from a man between 25 and 39 years old in good health. Sequencing was done on a sample of naive CD4+ T cells sorted from blood. Specified subset: CD45RA+ positively selected. The CDR3 nucleotides are TGTGCCAGCAGTGAAAACACAGCGAACACTGAAGCTTTCTTT. It encodes CASSENTANTEAFF.